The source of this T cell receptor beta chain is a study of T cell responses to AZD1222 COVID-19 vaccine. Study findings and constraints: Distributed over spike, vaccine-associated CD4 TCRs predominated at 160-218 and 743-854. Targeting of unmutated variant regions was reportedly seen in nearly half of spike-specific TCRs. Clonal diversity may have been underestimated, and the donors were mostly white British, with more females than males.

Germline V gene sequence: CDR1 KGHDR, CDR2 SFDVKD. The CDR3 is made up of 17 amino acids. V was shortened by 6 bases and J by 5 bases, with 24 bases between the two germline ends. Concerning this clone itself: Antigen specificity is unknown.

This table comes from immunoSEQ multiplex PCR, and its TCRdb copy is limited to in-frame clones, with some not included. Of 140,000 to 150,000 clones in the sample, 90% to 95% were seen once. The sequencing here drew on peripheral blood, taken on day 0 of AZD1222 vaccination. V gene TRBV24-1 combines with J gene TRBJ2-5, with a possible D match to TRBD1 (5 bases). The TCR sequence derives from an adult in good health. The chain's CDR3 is CATSRSPDSPGWETQYF. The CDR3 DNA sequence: TGTGCCACCAGTCGATCCCCCGACAGCCCCGGGTGGGAGACCCAGTACTTC.